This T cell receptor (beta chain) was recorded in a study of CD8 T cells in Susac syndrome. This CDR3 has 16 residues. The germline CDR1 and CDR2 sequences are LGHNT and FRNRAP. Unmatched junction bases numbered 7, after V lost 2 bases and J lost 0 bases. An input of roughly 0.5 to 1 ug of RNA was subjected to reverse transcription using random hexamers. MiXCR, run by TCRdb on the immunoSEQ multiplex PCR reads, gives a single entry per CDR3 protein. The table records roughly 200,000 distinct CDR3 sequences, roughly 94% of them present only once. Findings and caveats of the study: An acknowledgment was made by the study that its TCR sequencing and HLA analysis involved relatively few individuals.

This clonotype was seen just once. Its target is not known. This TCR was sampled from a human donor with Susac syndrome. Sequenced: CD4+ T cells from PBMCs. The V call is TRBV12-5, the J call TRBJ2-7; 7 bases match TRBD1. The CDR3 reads CASGLLQGTVSYEQYF. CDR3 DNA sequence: TGTGCTAGTGGTTTGCTCCAAGGGACAGTCTCCTACGAGCAGTACTTC.